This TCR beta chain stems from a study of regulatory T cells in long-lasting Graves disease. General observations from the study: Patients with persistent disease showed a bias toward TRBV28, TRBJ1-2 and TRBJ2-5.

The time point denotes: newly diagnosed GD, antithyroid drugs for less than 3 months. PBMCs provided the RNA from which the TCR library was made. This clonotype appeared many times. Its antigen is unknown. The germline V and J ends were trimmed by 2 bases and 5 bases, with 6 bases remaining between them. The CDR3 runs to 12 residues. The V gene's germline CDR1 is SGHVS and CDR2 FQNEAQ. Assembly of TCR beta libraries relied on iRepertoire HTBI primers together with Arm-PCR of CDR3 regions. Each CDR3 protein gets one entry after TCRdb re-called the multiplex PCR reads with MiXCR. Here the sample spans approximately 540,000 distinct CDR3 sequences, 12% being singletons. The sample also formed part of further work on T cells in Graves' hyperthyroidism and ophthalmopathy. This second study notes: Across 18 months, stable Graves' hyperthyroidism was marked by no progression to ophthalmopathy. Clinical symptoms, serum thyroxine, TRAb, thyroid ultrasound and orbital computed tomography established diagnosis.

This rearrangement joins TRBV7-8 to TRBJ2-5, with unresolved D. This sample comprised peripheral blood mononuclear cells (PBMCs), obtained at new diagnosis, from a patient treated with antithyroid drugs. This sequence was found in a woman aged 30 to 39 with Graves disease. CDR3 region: CASSLSWETQYF. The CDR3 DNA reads TGTGCCAGCAGCTTATCCTGGGAGACCCAGTACTTC.